The text below deals with one T cell receptor (beta chain). This sample was taken from a study of blood T cell repertoires in COVID-19. Study at large: From the United States, Italy and Spain came samples of acute and convalescent COVID-19.

The data were produced by immunoSEQ multiplex PCR, yet TCRdb's version contains in-frame clones alone and is incomplete. The sample carries approximately 170,000 clones, more than 75% recorded once. The CDR3 is 12 residues long. Deletions cut 5 bases from V and 6 bases from J, with 11 bases between. Per the germline V gene, CDR1 is PRHDT and CDR2 is FYEKMQ (reference sequence). The clonotype originates from a man between 45 and 60 years old who had recovered from COVID-19. The chain recombines TRBV13 with TRBJ2-7; D gene unclear. The sequenced sample consisted of peripheral blood. In DNA form, the CDR3 reads TGTGCCAGCAGCCTACGAAGCCTCGAGCAGTACTTC. It encodes CASSLRSLEQYF.